This is a list of T cell receptor beta chains from one sample in a study of CD8+ T cells in alopecia areata. The assay was immunoSEQ multiplex PCR, and TCRdb's table has in-frame clones only and misses some. The sample gives some 190,000 clones, about three fifths of which show up once; 0.65% to 0.7% is in the top ten. Sequenced material: CD4+ T cells sorted from blood, taken at week 4, from a patient treated with tofacitinib. The receptors stem from a human donor with alopecia areata. CDR3s include the opening cysteine and the closing phenylalanine or tryptophan. Each record gives: CDR3 protein, CDR3 DNA, V gene, J gene, D gene, clone size. A D gene is named only where the DNA matches it firmly. Only some rows state a clone size, as once, few, many or a class for expanded clones.

CDR3 protein: CASSRTGQLGEQYF
CDR3 DNA: TGTGCCAGCAGTAGGACAGGGCAGCTTGGTGAGCAGTACTTC
V gene: TRBV6-6
J gene: TRBJ2-7
D gene: TRBD1
clone size: .

CDR3 protein: CASSVAGGAWQETQYF
CDR3 DNA: TGTGCCAGCAGCGTAGCTGGGGGCGCTTGGCAAGAGACCCAGTACTTC
V gene: TRBV9
J gene: TRBJ2-5
D gene: .
clone size: .

CDR3 protein: CASRGGLADEQYF
CDR3 DNA: TGTGCCAGCAGGGGGGGACTAGCGGACGAGCAGTACTTC
V gene: TRBV6-1
J gene: TRBJ2-7
D gene: TRBD2
clone size: .

CDR3 protein: CASSPRVGQGEETQYF
CDR3 DNA: TGTGCCAGCAGCCCTAGGGTGGGACAGGGGGAAGAGACCCAGTACTTC
V gene: TRBV7-8
J gene: TRBJ2-5
D gene: TRBD1
clone size: .

CDR3 protein: CAWPRDSGRGIYGYTF
CDR3 DNA: TGTGCCTGGCCCCGAGACAGCGGGAGGGGTATATATGGCTACACCTTC
V gene: TRBV30
J gene: TRBJ1-2
D gene: .
clone size: once

CDR3 protein: CAWSVRPLSGNTIYF
CDR3 DNA: TGTGCCTGGAGTGTGCGTCCACTCTCTGGAAACACCATATATTTT
V gene: TRBV30
J gene: TRBJ1-3
D gene: .
clone size: .

CDR3 protein: CSVVWQKQETQYF
CDR3 DNA: TGCAGCGTTGTATGGCAGAAACAAGAGACCCAGTACTTC
V gene: TRBV29-1
J gene: TRBJ2-5
D gene: .
clone size: few

CDR3 protein: CAIRDRAGANVLTF
CDR3 DNA: TGTGCCATCAGAGACAGGGCTGGGGCCAACGTCCTGACTTTC
V gene: TRBV10-3
J gene: TRBJ2-6
D gene: TRBD1
clone size: .

CDR3 protein: CASSPVPVGITGELFF
CDR3 DNA: TGTGCCAGCTCACCGGTCCCCGTCGGGATCACCGGGGAGCTGTTTTTT
V gene: TRBV18
J gene: TRBJ2-2
D gene: .
clone size: .

CDR3 protein: CSVYRSGANVLTF
CDR3 DNA: TGCAGCGTTTACCGCTCTGGGGCCAACGTCCTGACTTTC
V gene: TRBV29-1
J gene: TRBJ2-6
D gene: .
clone size: .

CDR3 protein: CSIEQGHQNGYTF
CDR3 DNA: TGCAGCATTGAACAGGGGCATCAGAATGGCTACACCTTC
V gene: TRBV29-1
J gene: TRBJ1-2
D gene: TRBD1
clone size: few

CDR3 protein: CASSPVETQYF
CDR3 DNA: TGTGCCAGCTCACCAGTGGAGACCCAGTACTTC
V gene: TRBV18
J gene: TRBJ2-5
D gene: .
clone size: .

CDR3 protein: CASSFSHEQFF
CDR3 DNA: TGTGCCAGCAGCTTTTCACATGAGCAGTTCTTC
V gene: TRBV11-2
J gene: TRBJ2-1
D gene: .
clone size: few

CDR3 protein: CASSTGTEKRGYTF
CDR3 DNA: TGCGCCAGCAGTACCGGGACCGAGAAACGGGGCTACACCTTC
V gene: TRBV5-1
J gene: TRBJ1-2
D gene: .
clone size: .

CDR3 protein: CASSQGGGQYF
CDR3 DNA: TGTGCCAGCAGCCAAGGAGGGGGCCAGTACTTC
V gene: TRBV14
J gene: TRBJ2-7
D gene: TRBD1
clone size: .

CDR3 protein: CSVRGQESSYEQYF
CDR3 DNA: TGCAGCGTGCGGGGACAGGAGAGCTCCTACGAGCAGTACTTC
V gene: TRBV29-1
J gene: TRBJ2-7
D gene: TRBD1
clone size: .

CDR3 protein: CAIKAGAKDTQYF
CDR3 DNA: TGTGCCATCAAGGCGGGAGCAAAAGATACGCAGTATTTT
V gene: TRBV10-3
J gene: TRBJ2-3
D gene: TRBD2
clone size: .

CDR3 protein: CASSLAGRRNYGYTF
CDR3 DNA: TGTGCCAGCAGCTTAGCGGGGAGGAGAAACTATGGCTACACCTTC
V gene: TRBV7-2
J gene: TRBJ1-2
D gene: .
clone size: .

CDR3 protein: CASSFYTGPSLYGYTF
CDR3 DNA: TGTGCCAGCAGCTTCTATACAGGACCGTCACTATATGGCTACACCTTC
V gene: TRBV13
J gene: TRBJ1-2
D gene: .
clone size: .

CDR3 protein: CASSYGIRAGGQLFF
CDR3 DNA: TGTGCCAGCAGTTACGGGATCCGAGCCGGGGGACAACTGTTTTTT
V gene: TRBV6-6
J gene: TRBJ1-4
D gene: .
clone size: .

CDR3 protein: CASSVLAGVVEQYF
CDR3 DNA: TGTGCCAGCAGTGTACTAGCGGGAGTGGTCGAGCAGTACTTC
V gene: TRBV2
J gene: TRBJ2-7
D gene: TRBD2
clone size: .

CDR3 protein: CAWSKGQNTEAFF
CDR3 DNA: TGTGCCTGGAGTAAAGGACAGAACACTGAAGCTTTCTTT
V gene: TRBV30
J gene: TRBJ1-1
D gene: .
clone size: .

CDR3 protein: CASSQDSFSGRSEQFF
CDR3 DNA: TGCGCCAGCAGCCAGGACTCTTTCAGCGGGAGAAGTGAGCAGTTCTTC
V gene: TRBV4-3
J gene: TRBJ2-1
D gene: TRBD2
clone size: .

CDR3 protein: CSVEGRGRGYEQFF
CDR3 DNA: TGCAGCGTTGAAGGGCGCGGGAGAGGGTATGAGCAGTTCTTC
V gene: TRBV29-1
J gene: TRBJ2-1
D gene: TRBD2
clone size: .

CDR3 protein: CASSQGTSGRGAYNEQFF
CDR3 DNA: TGTGCCAGCAGCCAAGGGACTAGCGGGAGGGGGGCCTACAATGAGCAGTTCTTC
V gene: TRBV4-2
J gene: TRBJ2-1
D gene: TRBD2
clone size: .

CDR3 protein: CASSPKPGTTEAFF
CDR3 DNA: TGTGCCAGCTCACCGAAACCGGGGACTACTGAAGCTTTCTTT
V gene: TRBV18
J gene: TRBJ1-1
D gene: .
clone size: .

CDR3 protein: CAWREYVYSGYEQYF
CDR3 DNA: TGTGCCTGGAGAGAGTATGTTTATTCGGGCTACGAGCAGTACTTC
V gene: TRBV30
J gene: TRBJ2-7
D gene: .
clone size: .

CDR3 protein: CASVPSGGGLSSTDTQYF
CDR3 DNA: TGTGCCAGCGTTCCCTCTGGGGGGGGACTCTCATCGACAGATACGCAGTATTTT
V gene: TRBV28
J gene: TRBJ2-3
D gene: TRBD2
clone size: .

CDR3 protein: CSASTPMVQHF
CDR3 DNA: TGCAGTGCTAGCACCCCAATGGTCCAGCATTTT
V gene: TRBV20-1
J gene: TRBJ1-5
D gene: .
clone size: .

CDR3 protein: CASSQAGPVRGTDTQYF
CDR3 DNA: TGCGCCAGCAGCCAAGCTGGCCCAGTCCGTGGGACAGATACGCAGTATTTT
V gene: TRBV4-1
J gene: TRBJ2-3
D gene: .
clone size: .

CDR3 protein: CASSQDLLGGKEKLFF
CDR3 DNA: TGCGCCAGCAGCCAAGACCTCCTGGGGGGTAAAGAAAAACTGTTTTTT
V gene: TRBV4-1
J gene: TRBJ1-4
D gene: .
clone size: .

CDR3 protein: CSVERDRFSNTQYF
CDR3 DNA: TGCAGCGTTGAGAGGGACAGGTTTTCCAATACGCAGTATTTT
V gene: TRBV29-1
J gene: TRBJ2-3
D gene: TRBD1
clone size: .

CDR3 protein: CSVEDLKSPLAGGPRRQFF
CDR3 DNA: TGCAGCGTTGAAGATCTTAAGTCCCCGCTAGCGGGAGGGCCTCGAAGGCAGTTCTTC
V gene: TRBV29-1
J gene: TRBJ2-1
D gene: TRBD2
clone size: .

CDR3 protein: CSVGPALAGSSTDTQYF
CDR3 DNA: TGCAGCGTGGGCCCGGCACTAGCGGGATCTAGCACAGATACGCAGTATTTT
V gene: TRBV29-1
J gene: TRBJ2-3
D gene: TRBD2
clone size: few

CDR3 protein: CASSNSPSGIIPGELFF
CDR3 DNA: TGTGCCAGTAGCAATAGTCCTAGCGGGATCATCCCCGGGGAGCTGTTTTTT
V gene: TRBV19
J gene: TRBJ2-2
D gene: TRBD2
clone size: .

CDR3 protein: CSVRVGLAKYNEQFF
CDR3 DNA: TGCAGCGTCCGGGTCGGACTAGCGAAATACAATGAGCAGTTCTTC
V gene: TRBV29-1
J gene: TRBJ2-1
D gene: TRBD2
clone size: few

CDR3 protein: CASSFGSAGDTQYF
CDR3 DNA: TGCGCCAGCAGCTTTGGAAGCGCCGGGGATACGCAGTATTTT
V gene: TRBV5-1
J gene: TRBJ2-3
D gene: .
clone size: .

CDR3 protein: CASSLGTSGRFETQYF
CDR3 DNA: TGCGCCAGCAGCTTGGGTACTAGCGGGAGATTCGAGACCCAGTACTTC
V gene: TRBV5-1
J gene: TRBJ2-5
D gene: TRBD2
clone size: .

CDR3 protein: CASLRTGWGEQFF
CDR3 DNA: TGTGCCAGCCTCCGGACAGGATGGGGTGAGCAGTTCTTC
V gene: TRBV6-1
J gene: TRBJ2-1
D gene: TRBD1
clone size: .

CDR3 protein: CASNLQGGVYNEQFF
CDR3 DNA: TGTGCCAGCAACCTACAGGGTGGGGTCTACAATGAGCAGTTCTTC
V gene: TRBV27
J gene: TRBJ2-1
D gene: .
clone size: .

CDR3 protein: CASSPQDRGIQPQHF
CDR3 DNA: TGTGCCAGTAGTCCGCAGGACAGGGGGATTCAGCCCCAGCATTTT
V gene: TRBV19
J gene: TRBJ1-5
D gene: TRBD1
clone size: few

CDR3 protein: CASSESGDLTQYF
CDR3 DNA: TGCGCCAGCAGTGAGTCCGGGGACTTGACCCAGTACTTC
V gene: TRBV10-2
J gene: TRBJ2-5
D gene: .
clone size: .

CDR3 protein: CASRASIRQQFF
CDR3 DNA: TGTGCCAGCAGAGCCTCCATCCGACAGCAGTTCTTC
V gene: TRBV2
J gene: TRBJ2-1
D gene: .
clone size: few

CDR3 protein: CASSRLAIRSAEQYF
CDR3 DNA: TGTGCCAGCAGTCGACTAGCTATCCGTTCGGCCGAGCAGTACTTC
V gene: TRBV6-5
J gene: TRBJ2-7
D gene: TRBD2
clone size: few

CDR3 protein: CAITPTSTDTQYF
CDR3 DNA: TGTGCCATCACTCCGACCAGCACAGATACGCAGTATTTT
V gene: TRBV10-3
J gene: TRBJ2-3
D gene: .
clone size: many

CDR3 protein: CASSKLGPVNTEAFF
CDR3 DNA: TGTGCCAGCAGCAAATTGGGACCGGTGAACACTGAAGCTTTCTTT
V gene: TRBV7-9
J gene: TRBJ1-1
D gene: .
clone size: few

CDR3 protein: CASSSIGTDTQYF
CDR3 DNA: TGTGCCAGCAGCTCTATTGGCACAGATACGCAGTATTTT
V gene: TRBV7-2
J gene: TRBJ2-3
D gene: .
clone size: .

CDR3 protein: CSVPSTLEAFF
CDR3 DNA: TGCAGCGTCCCGTCGACGCTTGAAGCTTTCTTT
V gene: TRBV29-1
J gene: TRBJ1-1
D gene: .
clone size: few

CDR3 protein: CASSRTEDEQYF
CDR3 DNA: TGTGCCAGCAGCCGGACAGAGGACGAGCAGTACTTC
V gene: TRBV7-9
J gene: TRBJ2-7
D gene: .
clone size: once

CDR3 protein: CASSRTGRETQYF
CDR3 DNA: TGTGCCAGCAGCCGGACAGGGAGGGAGACCCAGTACTTC
V gene: TRBV6-1
J gene: TRBJ2-5
D gene: TRBD1
clone size: once

CDR3 protein: CSVEDPRTARETQYF
CDR3 DNA: TGCAGCGTTGAAGACCCTAGGACAGCTCGAGAGACCCAGTACTTC
V gene: TRBV29-1
J gene: TRBJ2-5
D gene: .
clone size: .